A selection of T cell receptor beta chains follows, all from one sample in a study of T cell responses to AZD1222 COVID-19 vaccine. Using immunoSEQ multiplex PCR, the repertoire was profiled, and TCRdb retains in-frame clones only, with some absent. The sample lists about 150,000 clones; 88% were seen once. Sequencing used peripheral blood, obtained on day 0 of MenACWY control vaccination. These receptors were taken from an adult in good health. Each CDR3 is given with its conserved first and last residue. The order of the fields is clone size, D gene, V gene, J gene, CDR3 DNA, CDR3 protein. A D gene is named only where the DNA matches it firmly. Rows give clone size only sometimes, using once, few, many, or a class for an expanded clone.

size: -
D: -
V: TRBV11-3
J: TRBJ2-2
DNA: TGTGCCAGCAGCTTCGCTCTCAGGGAAGTCGGGGAGCTGTTTTTT
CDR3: CASSFALREVGELFF

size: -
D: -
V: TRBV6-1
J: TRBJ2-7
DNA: TGTGCCAGCAGTGAATGGGTTCGGGGGGAGCAGTACTTC
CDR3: CASSEWVRGEQYF

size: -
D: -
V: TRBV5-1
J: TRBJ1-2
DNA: TGCGCCAGCAGCTTGACAGGTGCTAACTATGGCTACACCTTC
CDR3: CASSLTGANYGYTF

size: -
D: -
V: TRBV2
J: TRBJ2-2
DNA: TGTGCCAGCAGCCCCCAGTCGACCGGGGAGCTGTTTTTT
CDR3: CASSPQSTGELFF

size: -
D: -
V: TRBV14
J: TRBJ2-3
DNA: TGTGCCAGCAGCCAAGATCGAGTGGCAGATACGCAGTATTTT
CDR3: CASSQDRVADTQYF

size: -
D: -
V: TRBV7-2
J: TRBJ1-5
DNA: TGTGCCAGCAGCTTAGTTGTACGGGATCAGCCCCAGCATTTT
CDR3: CASSLVVRDQPQHF

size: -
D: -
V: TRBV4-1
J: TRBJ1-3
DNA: TGCGCCAGCAGCCCGCAAATCGACAGGAGCTCTGGAAACACCATATATTTT
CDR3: CASSPQIDRSSGNTIYF

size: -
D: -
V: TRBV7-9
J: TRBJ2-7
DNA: TGTGCCAGCAGCTTAGGTTCGGGGGTCCAGGGGTACTTC
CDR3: CASSLGSGVQGYF

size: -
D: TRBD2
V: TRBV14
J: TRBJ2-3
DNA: TGTGCCAGCAGCCAAGGAACGACTAGCGGGAGCGTGACGCAGTATTTT
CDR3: CASSQGTTSGSVTQYF

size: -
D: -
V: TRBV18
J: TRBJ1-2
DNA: TGTGCCAGCTCACCAAGCTATGGCTACACCTTC
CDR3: CASSPSYGYTF

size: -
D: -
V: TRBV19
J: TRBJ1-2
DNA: TGTGCCTCTTGTTTCCGGGGGGCGTGCTACTATGGCTACACCTTC
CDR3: CASCFRGACYYGYTF

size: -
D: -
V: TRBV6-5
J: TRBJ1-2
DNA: TGTGCCAGCACCGGTGGGGGTGGCTATGGCTACACCTTC
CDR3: CASTGGGGYGYTF

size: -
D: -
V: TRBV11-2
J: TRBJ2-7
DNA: TGTGCCAGCAGCTTACTCTCGGGAGATGGGGCCTACGAGCAGTACTTC
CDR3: CASSLLSGDGAYEQYF

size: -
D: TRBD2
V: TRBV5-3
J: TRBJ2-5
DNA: TGTGCCAGAAGCTGGCGAGCGGGAAGGGAGACCCAGTACTTC
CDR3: CARSWRAGRETQYF

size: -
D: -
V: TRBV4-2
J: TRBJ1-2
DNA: TGTGCCAGCAGCCAAGCCGAGGACGTACCAGGCTATGGCTACACCTTC
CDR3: CASSQAEDVPGYGYTF

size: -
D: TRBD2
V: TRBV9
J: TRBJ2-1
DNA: TGTGCCAGCAGCGAACTTAGCGGGAGCTACAATGAGCAGTTCTTC
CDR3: CASSELSGSYNEQFF

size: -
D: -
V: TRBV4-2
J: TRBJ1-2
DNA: TGTGCCAGCAGCCAAGAATTTCCATGGGCAGGAGATGGCTACACCTTC
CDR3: CASSQEFPWAGDGYTF

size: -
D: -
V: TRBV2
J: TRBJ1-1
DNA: TGTGCCAGCAGTCCCCTGGGACGGAACACTGAAGCTTTCTTT
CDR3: CASSPLGRNTEAFF

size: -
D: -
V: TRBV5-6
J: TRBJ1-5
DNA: TGTGCCAGCAGCTCTGTCGATCAGCCCCAGCATTTT
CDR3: CASSSVDQPQHF

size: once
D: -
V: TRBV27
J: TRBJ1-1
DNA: TGTGCCAGCAGTTTCTGGGGAAAAGGCACTGAAGCTTTCTTT
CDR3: CASSFWGKGTEAFF

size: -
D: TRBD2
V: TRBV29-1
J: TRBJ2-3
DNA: TGCAGCGCCCCGGGACTAGTCACAGATACGCAGTATTTT
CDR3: CSAPGLVTDTQYF

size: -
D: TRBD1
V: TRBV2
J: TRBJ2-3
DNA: TGTGCCAGCATTCCTCGGACAGGGGCAGATACGCAGTATTTT
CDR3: CASIPRTGADTQYF

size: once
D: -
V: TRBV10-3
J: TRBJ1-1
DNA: TGTGCCGCCATGACATCCGGCACTGAAGCTTTCTTT
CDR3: CAAMTSGTEAFF

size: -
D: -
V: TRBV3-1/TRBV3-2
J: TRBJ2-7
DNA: TGTGCCAGCAGCCAAAGTGAGCGGTACGAGCAGTACTTC
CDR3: CASSQSERYEQYF

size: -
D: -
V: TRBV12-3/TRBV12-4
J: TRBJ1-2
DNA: TGTGCCAGCAGTTTTTCAGTGGACTATGGCTACACCTTC
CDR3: CASSFSVDYGYTF

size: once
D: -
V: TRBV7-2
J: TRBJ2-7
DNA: TGTGCCAGCAGCTTATTGGCAGGGAGCACCTACGAGCAGTACTTC
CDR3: CASSLLAGSTYEQYF

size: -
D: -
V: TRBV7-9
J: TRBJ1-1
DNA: TGTGCCAGCAGCGGCCGACAGAAGGAAGCTTTCTTT
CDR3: CASSGRQKEAFF

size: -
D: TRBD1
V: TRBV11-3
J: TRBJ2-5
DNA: TGTGCCAGCAGCTACCGGACAGGGACCAGGGGGGAGACCCAGTACTTC
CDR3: CASSYRTGTRGETQYF

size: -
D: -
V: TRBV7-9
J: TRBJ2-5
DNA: TGTGCCAGCAAACCAATTCGGACTATCCAAGAGACCCAGTACTTC
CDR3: CASKPIRTIQETQYF

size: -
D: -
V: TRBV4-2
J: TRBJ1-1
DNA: TGTGCCAGCGGGGAACAGGGAAACACTGAAGCTTTCTTT
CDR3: CASGEQGNTEAFF

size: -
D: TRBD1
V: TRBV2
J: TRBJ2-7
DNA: TGTGCCAGCAGGACGGGACAGGGGGCGAAGTCCTACGAGCAGTACTTC
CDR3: CASRTGQGAKSYEQYF

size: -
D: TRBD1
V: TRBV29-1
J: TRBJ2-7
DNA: TGCAGCGTTGACCCGGGACAGGGGGCCTACGAGCAGTACTTC
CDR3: CSVDPGQGAYEQYF

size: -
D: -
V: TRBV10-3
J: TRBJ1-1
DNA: TGTGCCACCATACCAGGGGCGAAGGCTGAAGCTTTCTTT
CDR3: CATIPGAKAEAFF

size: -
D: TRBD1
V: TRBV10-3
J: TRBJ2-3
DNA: TGTGCCACCACTCGGGACAGTAGCACAGATACGCAGTATTTT
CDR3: CATTRDSSTDTQYF

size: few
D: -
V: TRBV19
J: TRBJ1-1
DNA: TGTGCCAGTAAGGGGGGTCGCCGACCTGGGGCCGAGAACACTGAAGCTTTCTTT
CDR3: CASKGGRRPGAENTEAFF

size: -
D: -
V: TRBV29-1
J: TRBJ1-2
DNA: TGCAGCGTTGCTGGAGCTTCCGATAACTATGGCTACACCTTC
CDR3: CSVAGASDNYGYTF